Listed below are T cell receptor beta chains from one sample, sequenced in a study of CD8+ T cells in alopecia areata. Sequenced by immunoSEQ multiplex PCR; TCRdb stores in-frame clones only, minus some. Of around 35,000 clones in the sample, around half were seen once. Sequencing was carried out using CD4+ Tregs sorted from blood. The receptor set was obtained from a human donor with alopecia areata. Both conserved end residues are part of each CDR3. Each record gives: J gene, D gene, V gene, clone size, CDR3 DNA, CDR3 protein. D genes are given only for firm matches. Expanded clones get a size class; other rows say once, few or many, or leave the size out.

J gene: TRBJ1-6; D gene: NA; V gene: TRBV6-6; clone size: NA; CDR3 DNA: TGTGCCAGCAGCGCTAGGACAGCGAAGTCACCCCTCCACTTT; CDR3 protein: CASSARTAKSPLHF
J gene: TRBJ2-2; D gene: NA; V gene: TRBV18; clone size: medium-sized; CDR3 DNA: TGTGCCAGTCAAGTCACCGGGGAGCTGTTTTTT; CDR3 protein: CASQVTGELFF
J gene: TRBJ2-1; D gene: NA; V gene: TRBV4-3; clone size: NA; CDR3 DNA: TGCGCCAGCAGCCCTAGCATATACTCCTACAATGAGCAGTTCTTC; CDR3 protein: CASSPSIYSYNEQFF
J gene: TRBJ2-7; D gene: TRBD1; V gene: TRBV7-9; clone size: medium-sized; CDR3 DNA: TGTGCCAGCAGCTCATTCGAGGACAGGGAGCAGTACTTC; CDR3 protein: CASSSFEDREQYF
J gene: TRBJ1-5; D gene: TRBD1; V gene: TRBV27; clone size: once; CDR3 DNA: TGTGCCAGCAGTCCCCGGGACAGGGGCTTTAGCAATCAGCCCCAGCATTTT; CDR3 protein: CASSPRDRGFSNQPQHF
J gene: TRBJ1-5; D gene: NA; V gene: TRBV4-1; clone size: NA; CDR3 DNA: TGCGCCTCTGCTCAGGGTTCATCTCAGCCCCAGCATTTT; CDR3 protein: CASAQGSSQPQHF
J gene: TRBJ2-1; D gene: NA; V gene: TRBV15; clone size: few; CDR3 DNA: TGTGCCACCAGCAGCCTGCCTAGGGAAGGTGAGCAGTTCTTC; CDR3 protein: CATSSLPREGEQFF
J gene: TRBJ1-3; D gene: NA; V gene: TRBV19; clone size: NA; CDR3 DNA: TGTGCCAGTAGTTCGGACGGGACTTATGGAAACACCATATATTTT; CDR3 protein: CASSSDGTYGNTIYF
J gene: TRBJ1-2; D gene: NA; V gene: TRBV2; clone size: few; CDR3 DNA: TGTGCCAGCATCGGGGAGGTCTTTAACTATGGCTACACCTTC; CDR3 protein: CASIGEVFNYGYTF
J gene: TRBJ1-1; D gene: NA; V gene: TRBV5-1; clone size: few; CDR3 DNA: TGCGCCAGCAGCAAGGTCCCGAACACTGAAGCTTTCTTT; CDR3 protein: CASSKVPNTEAFF
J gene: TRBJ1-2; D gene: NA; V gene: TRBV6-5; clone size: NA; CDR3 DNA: TGTGCCAGCAGTTACTCGATCGTGGGCCCAGTGTATGGCTACACCTTC; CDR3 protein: CASSYSIVGPVYGYTF
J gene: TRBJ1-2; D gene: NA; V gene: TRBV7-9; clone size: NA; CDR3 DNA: TGTGCCAGCAGCCGGTCGGCCGTTGGGGCTAACTATGGCTACACCTTC; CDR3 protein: CASSRSAVGANYGYTF
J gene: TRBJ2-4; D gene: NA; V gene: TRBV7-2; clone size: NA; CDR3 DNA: TGTGCCAGCAGCTTAATGAAAGCGGCCTCCCCAGATCAGTACTTC; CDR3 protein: CASSLMKAASPDQYF
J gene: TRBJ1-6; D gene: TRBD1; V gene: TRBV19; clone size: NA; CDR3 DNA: TGTGCCAGTACTGTGGACAGGGGTAATTCACCCCTCCACTTT; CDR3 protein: CASTVDRGNSPLHF
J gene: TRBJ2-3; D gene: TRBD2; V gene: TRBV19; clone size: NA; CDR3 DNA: TGTGCCAGTAGTATAGCCGGGCCGCTAGCGGCCGGCACAGATACGCAGTATTTT; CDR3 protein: CASSIAGPLAAGTDTQYF
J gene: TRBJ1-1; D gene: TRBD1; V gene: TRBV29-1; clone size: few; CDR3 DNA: TGCAGCGGATACAGGGGAACTGAAGCTTTCTTT; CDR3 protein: CSGYRGTEAFF
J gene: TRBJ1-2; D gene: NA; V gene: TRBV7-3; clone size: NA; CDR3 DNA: TGTGCCAGCAGCTCCTGGAGGCAGGGCGGCTACACCTTC; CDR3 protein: CASSSWRQGGYTF
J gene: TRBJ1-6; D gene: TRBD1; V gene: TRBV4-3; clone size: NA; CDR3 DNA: TGCGCCAGCAGCCTGCGACAGGGGACCTGGGGAAGTTCACCCCTCCACTTT; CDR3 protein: CASSLRQGTWGSSPLHF
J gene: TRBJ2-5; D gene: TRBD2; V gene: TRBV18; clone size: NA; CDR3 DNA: TGTGCCAGCTCACCTTACTTCGGGACTAGCGGGGGAGAGACCCAGTACTTC; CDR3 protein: CASSPYFGTSGGETQYF
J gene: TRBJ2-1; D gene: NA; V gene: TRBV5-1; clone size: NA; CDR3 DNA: TGCGCCAGCGTCCGGGACTTGGAGGCGAATGAGCAGTTCTTC; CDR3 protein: CASVRDLEANEQFF
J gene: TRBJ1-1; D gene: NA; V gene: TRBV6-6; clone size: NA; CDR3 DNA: TGTGCCAGCAGTTCATACTTACAGGGAGCTGAAGCTTTCTTT; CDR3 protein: CASSSYLQGAEAFF
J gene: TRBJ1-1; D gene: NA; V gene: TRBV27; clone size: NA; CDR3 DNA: TGTGCCAGCAGTTTGACACGGTTTAACACTGAAGCTTTCTTT; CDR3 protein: CASSLTRFNTEAFF
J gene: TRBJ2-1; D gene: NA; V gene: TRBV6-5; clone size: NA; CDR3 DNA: TGTGCCAGCAGTCGCTCAGGGGCAGGGAACAATGAGCAGTTCTTC; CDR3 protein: CASSRSGAGNNEQFF
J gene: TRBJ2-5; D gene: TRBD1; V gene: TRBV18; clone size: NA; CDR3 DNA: TGTGCCAGCTCACCGCAGGGGGTCGGAGAGACCCAGTACTTC; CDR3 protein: CASSPQGVGETQYF
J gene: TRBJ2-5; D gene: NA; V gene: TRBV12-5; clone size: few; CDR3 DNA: TGTGCTAGTGGTCCCCCTAGCGCGGGAGAGACCCAGTACTTC; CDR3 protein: CASGPPSAGETQYF
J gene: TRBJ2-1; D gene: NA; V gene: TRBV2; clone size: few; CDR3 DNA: TGTGCCAGCAGTGGTGCCGGGGGACATGACTCCTACAATGAGCAGTTCTTC; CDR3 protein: CASSGAGGHDSYNEQFF
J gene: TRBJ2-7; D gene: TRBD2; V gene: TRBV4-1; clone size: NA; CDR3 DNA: TGCGCCAGCAGCCAAGGACGACTAGCGGGGTCCTCCTACGAGCAGTACTTC; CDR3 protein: CASSQGRLAGSSYEQYF
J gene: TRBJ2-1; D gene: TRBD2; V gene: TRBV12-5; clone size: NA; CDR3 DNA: TGTGCTAGTGGTTCGGGGACTAGCGGCGGGTACAATGAGCAGTTCTTC; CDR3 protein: CASGSGTSGGYNEQFF
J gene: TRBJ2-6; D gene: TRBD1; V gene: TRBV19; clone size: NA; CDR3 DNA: TGTGCCAGTAGTTGGTCAGGGGGCACGTCTGGGGCCAACGTCCTGACTTTC; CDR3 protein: CASSWSGGTSGANVLTF
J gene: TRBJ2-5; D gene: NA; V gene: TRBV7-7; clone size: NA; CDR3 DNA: TGTGCTAGCAGCCCCCACGGGGACGGAGAGACCCAGTACTTC; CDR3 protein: CASSPHGDGETQYF
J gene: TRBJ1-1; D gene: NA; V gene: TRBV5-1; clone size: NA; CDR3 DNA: TGCGCCAGCAGCTGGGGGACGGCCACGGGGAACACTGAAGCTTTCTTT; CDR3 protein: CASSWGTATGNTEAFF
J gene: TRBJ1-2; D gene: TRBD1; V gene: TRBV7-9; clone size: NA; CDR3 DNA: TGTGCCAGCAGCCCCGGGACAGCCTCTAACTATGGCTACACCTTC; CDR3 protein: CASSPGTASNYGYTF
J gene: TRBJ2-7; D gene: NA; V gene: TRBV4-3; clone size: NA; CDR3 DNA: TGCGCCAGCAGCCAGGGCCGCTGGGGCGGACCCTACGAGCAGTACTTC; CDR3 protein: CASSQGRWGGPYEQYF